The 31 T cell receptor beta chains presented below share a single source sample, sequenced in a study of T cells expressing NK-cell markers. TCRdb re-called the 5' RACE reads and catalogs CDR3 proteins one per entry, DNA excluded. Its clone listing holds 30,000 or so distinct CDR3 sequences. The sample taken for sequencing was blood T cells: a sorted CD56 or NKG2C T cell subset, CD4+ or CD8+ T cells, or bulk PBMC T cells (not recorded which). The receptor set was obtained from a woman between 18 and 70 years old in good health.

J is TRBJ2-7 and V is TRBV2. This CDR3 is built from 14 residues. CDR1 and CDR2 from the germline V gene are SNHLY and FYNNEI. The CDR3 loop reads CASSDRLKDYEQYF.

The V and J genes are TRBV5-6 and TRBJ1-2. CDR1 SGHDT and CDR2 YYEEEE come from the germline V gene. This CDR3 has 12 residues. CDR3: CASSLSSNGYTF.

The chain has TRBV27 and TRBJ2-7; TCRdb proposes TRBD1, but this gene call is untestable without DNA. CDR1 is MNHEY, CDR2 SMNVEV, per germline (reference sequence). The length of the CDR3 is 14 residues. CDR3 residues: CASSPRGSSYEQYF.

The V gene is TRBV13, the J gene TRBJ2-1; checking the TCRdb D call of TRBD2 is not possible without DNA. This CDR3 spans 16 amino acids. Germline assignment: CDR1 PRHDT and CDR2 FYEKMQ (reference sequence). The CDR3 reads CASSSGLPNAYNEQFF.

The chain links TRBV5-1 to TRBJ2-7; the TCRdb D gene call, TRBD1, has no DNA to confirm it. The CDR3 contains 11 residues. Germline V gene sequence: CDR1 SGHRS, CDR2 YFSETQ. The CDR3 loop is CASRGSGEQYF.

The chain joins TRBV5-1 to TRBJ2-3. The CDR3 runs 14 residues. The germline V gene encodes CDR1 SGHRS and CDR2 YFSETQ. CDR3 sequence: CASTPGLATDTQYF.

The genes are TRBV18 and TRBJ2-7; TCRdb returns TRBD1, unconfirmable since there is no DNA. The CDR3 has 13 amino acids. The V gene's germline CDR1 is KGHSH and CDR2 LQKENI. This chain's CDR3 is CASSRDRGYEQYF.

The chain is built from TRBV7-9 and TRBJ2-1. Germline lookup yields CDR1 SEHNR and CDR2 FQNEAQ (reference sequence). The CDR3 sequence is 12 residues long. The CDR3 protein is CASSVGYNEQFF.

The genes are TRBV3-1 and TRBJ2-1; the D call from TCRdb, TRBD1, cannot be confirmed without DNA. This CDR3 spans 15 amino acids. Germline V gene sequence: CDR1 LGHDT, CDR2 YNNKEL (reference sequence). CDR3 residues: CASSNSTGWWNEQFF.

The gene calls are TRBV21-1 and TRBJ2-1; the D call of TRBD2 rests on TCRdb alone, since no DNA is present to check it. TRBV21-1 is a known pseudogene. The CDR3 sequence is 16 residues long. The CDR3 sequence: CASSKLGRGPTNEQFF.

This chain connects TRBV5-6 to TRBJ2-5; absent DNA, TCRdb's TRBD2 call cannot be checked. Germline-derived CDR1 and CDR2 are SGHDT and YYEEEE. The CDR3 consists of 19 residues. The CDR3 sequence is CASSLATGARLADKETQYF.

The gene calls are TRBV30 and TRBJ2-3. This CDR3 contains 13 residues. CDR1 and CDR2 (germline): GTSNPN, SVGIG (reference sequence). The chain's CDR3 is CAWGGWSADTQYF.

The V call is TRBV29-1, the J call TRBJ2-2. CDR3 length: 14 amino acids. Germline V lookup: CDR1 SQVTM, CDR2 ANQGSEA. CDR3 sequence reads: CSVEAELNTGELFF.

The CDR3 spells CASSFTVDNEQFF. The chain combines TRBV27 with TRBJ2-1. CDR1 MNHEY and CDR2 SMNVEV come from the germline V gene (reference sequence). This CDR3 is 13 amino acids long.

The chain links TRBV27 to TRBJ2-7; absent DNA, TCRdb's TRBD1 call cannot be checked. This CDR3 comprises 14 residues. In germline, CDR1 is MNHEY, CDR2 SMNVEV (reference sequence). The chain's CDR3 is CASHSGTGYPEQYF.

The chain recombines TRBV4-1 with TRBJ2-3; TCRdb selects TRBD2, and the lack of DNA leaves this call unchecked. Germline V gene data show CDR1 as MGHRA and CDR2 as YSYEKL. The CDR3 consists of 18 residues. CDR3: CASSQTFSGRRLEDTQYF.

The gene calls are TRBV12-3 or TRBV12-4 and TRBJ1-2; the TCRdb call, TRBD1, lacks DNA for checking. The CDR3 is 19 residues long. The CDR3 spells CASRGGTGQGPPANYGYTF.

This chain connects TRBV9 to TRBJ2-1; lacking DNA, the TRBD1 call made by TCRdb goes unchecked. The germline CDR1 and CDR2 sequences are SGDLS and YYNGEE. The CDR3 sequence is 15 residues long. The chain's CDR3 is CASGSPGTFYNEQFF.

The chain couples TRBV7-9 to TRBJ2-5; no DNA is available, so the TRBD2 call from TCRdb remains unchecked. This CDR3 is 17 amino acids long. Germline V gene lookup returns CDR1 SEHNR and CDR2 FQNEAQ (reference sequence). CDR3 sequence: CASSLITAGGFQETQYF.

The rearrangement links TRBV4-2 to TRBJ2-1; TCRdb indicates TRBD2, and absent DNA this call remains unverified. Looked up from germline, CDR1 is LGHNA and CDR2 is YNFKEQ. The CDR3 is 13 residues long. The CDR3 region is CASSPLGENEQFF.

The V call is TRBV27, the J call TRBJ1-2; TCRdb selects TRBD1, and the lack of DNA leaves this call unchecked. This CDR3 contains 18 residues. CDR1 is MNHEY and CDR2 is SMNVEV in the germline V gene (reference sequence). The CDR3 sequence is CASSLFGFSGQGVSGYTF.

V is TRBV2 and J is TRBJ2-1; the TRBD2 assignment by TCRdb is unverifiable without DNA. The CDR3 runs 13 residues. Germline V gene lookup returns CDR1 SNHLY and CDR2 FYNNEI. CDR3 in amino acids: CASGGTPGNEQFF.

This chain connects TRBV13 to TRBJ2-1; the D call of TRBD2 rests on TCRdb alone, since no DNA is present to check it. The CDR3 consists of 16 residues. Germline CDR1 reads PRHDT; CDR2 reads FYEKMQ (reference sequence). The chain's CDR3 is CASSFPTSGPGLGPFF.

CDR3: CSAREQGAEAFF. The chain uses TRBV20-1 and TRBJ1-1; there is no DNA to check the TCRdb D call of TRBD1. The germline gives CDR1 DFQATT, CDR2 SNEGSKA (reference sequence). The CDR3 runs to 12 residues.

This rearrangement joins TRBV5-1 to TRBJ1-2; without DNA, the TCRdb call of TRBD1 cannot be checked. Germline V gene sequence: CDR1 SGHRS, CDR2 YFSETQ. The CDR3 consists of 16 residues. The CDR3 spells CASSLDSETPLYGYTF.

The rearrangement uses TRBV11-1 and TRBJ2-1. Germline V gives CDR1 SGHAT, CDR2 FQDESV (reference sequence). The CDR3 loop spans 15 amino acids. This chain's CDR3 is CASSLAGSSYNEQFF.

V is TRBV5-5 and J is TRBJ1-1; TCRdb names TRBD1, which stays unverified in the absence of DNA. Germline V gene sequence: CDR1 SGHKS, CDR2 YYEKEE (reference sequence). The CDR3 runs to 14 residues. This CDR3 reads CASSTGQGVTEAFF.

The CDR3 loop is CASSLFSPGSTDTQYF. This chain joins TRBV7-9 and TRBJ2-3; TCRdb proposes TRBD1, but this gene call is untestable without DNA. Germline lookup yields CDR1 SEHNR and CDR2 FQNEAQ (reference sequence). There are 16 residues in the CDR3.

This chain links TRBV5-1 with TRBJ2-1; TCRdb lists TRBD2, though no DNA is available to test this call. The CDR3 has 17 amino acids. Looked up from germline, CDR1 is SGHRS and CDR2 is YFSETQ. CDR3: CASSLTALAESYNEQFF. The variable domain in full, with the rest retrieved from reference TRBV5-1 and TRBJ2-1, is KAGVTQTPRYLIKTRGQQVTLSCSPISGHRSVSWYQQTPGQGLQFLFEYFSETQRNKGNFPGRFSGRQFSNSRSEMNVSTLELGDSALYLCASSLTALAESYNEQFFGPGTRLTVL.

The CDR3 sequence: CASSQRTEGLTEQFF. V and J are TRBV4-1 and TRBJ2-1; the D gene TCRdb calls, TRBD1, cannot be checked with no DNA. Germline V gene lookup returns CDR1 MGHRA and CDR2 YSYEKL. The CDR3 is 15 amino acids.

CDR3 sequence reads: CATSSTSGGAYEQYF. The gene calls are TRBV15 and TRBJ2-7; as DNA is missing, the TRBD2 call by TCRdb cannot be tested. Germline CDR1 and CDR2: LNHNV and YYDKDF (reference sequence). The CDR3 runs 15 residues.